Listed below are T cell receptor beta chains from one sample, sequenced in a study of STAT3 mutations in large granular lymphocyte leukemia. Method: immunoSEQ multiplex PCR; TCRdb's copy keeps in-frame clones and lacks some. In the table there are 1,500 to 2,000 clones, approximately 60% of which are singletons. The sequencing input was peripheral blood mononuclear cells. These receptors all come from a man between 60 and 75 years old with T-cell large granular lymphocyte leukemia. Some clones in this sample may be carry-over from other donors' samples. Both conserved end residues are trimmed from each CDR3. Each record gives: V gene, CDR3 protein.

TRBV10-3	AISESDRAGYGYT
TRBV7-9	ASSLGQGDGYT
TRBV5-1	ASSLAYLGGGANVLT
TRBV7-9	ASSLGGPGQH
TRBV14	ASSPSSYGYT
TRBV30	AWKAKNQGGYYEQY
TRBV7-8	ASSLLGTEDYEQY
TRBV18	ASSPSGEGSNQPQH
TRBV30	AWSAEGKGGYT
TRBV5-6	ASSNYRGTDGYT
TRBV29-1	SVRSSYEQY
TRBV4-2	ASSSETGRTDTQY
TRBV14	ASSLLRDSPLH
TRBV29-1	SVVFYEQY
TRBV7-9	ASSLPVGPGNTIY
TRBV4-2	ASSQAGTDYGYT
TRBV5-1	ASSEAGVSLLNSPLH
TRBV5-4	ASSRDRTYTDTQY
TRBV29-1	SVDSGNSNQPQH
TRBV5-4	ASTGSHTDTQY
TRBV7-9	AGQITDTQY
TRBV30	AWSPNRREQY
TRBV5-6	ASSLDSSDRYYEQY
TRBV5-1	ASSYGLAEETQY
TRBV19	ASSISLGSEQY
TRBV18	ASSPQEGTDTQY
TRBV27	ASSLQGGSYEQY
TRBV12-5	ASGLGTAYGYT
TRBV5-1	ASRVGSGDSPLH
TRBV18	ASSPSDRGQETQY
TRBV10-2	ASSESNRQSLH
TRBV5-1	ASSLQGVAGNTIY
TRBV11-2	ASSLGVGAVSNSPLH
TRBV18	ASSPLGQETQY
TRBV30	AWETSGGFPTNEQF
TRBV7-9	ASSHRDRDTQY
TRBV5-1	ASSFAGWSTEAF
TRBV5-1	ASSLAGDGYT
TRBV28	ASTIRQERYGYT
TRBV7-2	ASSFGGSYGYT
TRBV13	ASTRSDTQY
TRBV18	ASSPGTGFNQPQH
TRBV7-9	ASSTPPRGPFYEQY
TRBV7-9	ASSFDLGRRD
TRBV5-5	ASSSTGGLNQPQH
TRBV5-4	ASSPGTDSYEQY
TRBV4-3	ASSQDYLAGGPISYEQY
TRBV7-2	ASSLAPGQDYEQY
TRBV30	AWSDFNEQF
TRBV5-4	ASSFQGAGEQY
TRBV29-1	SVGQGRYEQY
TRBV7-9	ASSLEGSSEQY